Listed here are 18 T cell receptor beta chains from one sample, sequenced in a study of response to subunit inactivated influenza vaccine. In TCRdb, the RT-PCR reads were re-called with MiXCR into one record per CDR3 protein. The sample has about 520,000 distinct CDR3 sequences, roughly 7.6% seen once; the top ten hold approximately 14%. Sequences were derived from PBMCs from blood, sampled less than 30 months after vaccination. Source of these receptors: a man aged 45 to 75 who received an inactivated influenza vaccine.

The V and J genes are TRBV29-1 and TRBJ1-2, with 11 bases identical to TRBD1. Per germline, CDR1 SQVTM and CDR2 ANQGSEA. The V gene end was trimmed by 4 bases and the J gene end by 8 bases; junction bases not matched to a gene: 6. The CDR3 has 13 amino acids. The CDR3 here is CSVVGQGVYGYTF. The CDR3 nucleotides are TGCAGCGTTGTGGGACAGGGGGTATACGGCTACACCTTC.

J is TRBJ1-1 and V is TRBV12-3 or TRBV12-4; D not certain. Trimming took off 0 bases at V and 4 bases at J, with 15 bases between the two ends. There are 16 residues in the CDR3. This chain's CDR3 is CASSLATASSRTEAFF. The DNA for the CDR3 is TGTGCCAGCAGTTTAGCAACAGCTTCGTCACGCACTGAAGCTTTCTTT.

This clonotype has just a few counts. The V call is TRBV7-2, the J call TRBJ1-1; D might be TRBD1 (5 bases). The V gene lost 6 bases and the J gene lost 1 base, with 12 bases spanning the gap. Germline loops: CDR1 SGHTA, CDR2 FQGNSA. CDR3 length: 14 amino acids. As DNA, the CDR3 is TGTGCCAGCAGACGAGACAGACCGAACACTGAAGCTTTCTTT. Protein product: CASRRDRPNTEAFF.

This clonotype was counted between two and nine times. J is TRBJ2-5 and V is TRBV4-2; no clear D. The V gene lost 4 bases and the J gene lost 3 bases, with 9 bases spanning the gap. Germline V gene sequence: CDR1 LGHNA, CDR2 YNFKEQ. The CDR3 sequence is 13 residues long. The CDR3 here is CASSPPGEETQYF. CDR3 DNA sequence: TGTGCCAGCAGCCCCCCTGGGGAAGAGACCCAGTACTTC.

This clonotype showed up just a few times. This chain joins TRBV6-1 and TRBJ2-7; D assignment may be TRBD1 or TRBD2 (5 bases each). Germline lookup yields CDR1 MNHNS and CDR2 SASEGT. CDR3 length: 14 amino acids. V lost 6 bases to trimming and J lost 8 bases, with 20 bases between them. CDR3: CASSPGPLRGQQYF. DNA for the CDR3: TGTGCCAGCAGCCCGGGACCGCTTAGGGGTCAGCAGTACTTC.

This clonotype was found a few times. The chain employs TRBV9 and TRBJ2-7; perhaps TRBD2 as D (6 bases). This CDR3 is 13 amino acids long. CDR1 is SGDLS, CDR2 YYNGEE, per germline. Deletions cut 3 bases from V and 5 bases from J, with 12 bases between. The CDR3 DNA reads TGTGCCAGCAGCGACGGGAGTTCCGACGAGCAGTACTTC. This codes for CASSDGSSDEQYF.

The chain recombines TRBV2 with TRBJ1-1; 7 bases agree with TRBD1. This CDR3 is built from 14 residues. Per the germline V gene, CDR1 is SNHLY and CDR2 is FYNNEI. The ends lost 4 bases at V and 5 bases at J; junction bases unmatched: 7. The CDR3 bases are TGTGCCAGCAGTGGTTCACAGGGGAGGACTGAAGCTTTCTTT. This codes for CASSGSQGRTEAFF.

The genes are TRBV7-2 and TRBJ2-5; D gene unclear. The CDR3 contains 11 residues. Trimming cost V 8 bases and J 5 bases, with 9 bases left between them. Per the germline V gene, CDR1 is SGHTA and CDR2 is FQGNSA. The CDR3 coding sequence is TGTGCCAGCGGCGTGGGGGAGACCCAGTACTTC. It yields the protein CASGVGETQYF.

In its sample, this clonotype was seen a few times. The V gene is TRBV24-1, the J gene TRBJ2-1; 9 bases map to TRBD2. V dropped 4 bases and J dropped 6; count of bases not matched to a gene: 3. The CDR3 length is 14 residues. Germline CDR1 reads KGHDR; CDR2 reads SFDVKD. CDR3 in amino acids: CATSDATSGNEQFF. CDR3 sequence (DNA): TGTGCCACCAGTGACGCGACTAGCGGCAATGAGCAGTTCTTC.

This clonotype was detected a few times. The V and J genes are TRBV29-1 and TRBJ2-5, with TRBD2 identical over 8 bases. This CDR3 is 15 amino acids long. V shed 3 bases, J shed 2 bases, and the junction held 8 bases outside the gene matches. Looked up from germline, CDR1 is SQVTM and CDR2 is ANQGSEA. CDR3 residues: CSVDGAAGDQETQYF. CDR3 sequence (DNA): TGCAGCGTTGATGGCGCAGCGGGGGATCAAGAGACCCAGTACTTC.

The chain links TRBV12-3 or TRBV12-4 to TRBJ2-5, with 9 positions matching TRBD2. CDR3 length: 15 amino acids. Trimming at V came to 2 bases and at J to 5 bases, leaving 6 bases not matched to a gene. CDR3 coding DNA: TGTGCCAGCAGTTTACGGGCGGGGGGGACGGAGACCCAGTACTTC. It codes for CASSLRAGGTETQYF.

This clonotype showed up many times. The chain recombines TRBV20-1 with TRBJ2-7; 11 bases are shared with TRBD1. Germline CDR1 and CDR2: DFQATT and SNEGSKA (reference sequence). The CDR3 spans 14 residues. Trimming cost V 7 bases and J 3 bases; bases outside gene matches: 8. CDR3 in DNA: TGCAGTGTTCCCCTCGGGACAGGGGGCTACGAGCAGTACTTC. It translates to CSVPLGTGGYEQYF.

The rearrangement uses TRBV5-1 and TRBJ2-1; D is undetermined. The CDR3 totals 14 residues. CDR1 SGHRS and CDR2 YFSETQ come from the germline V gene. Trimming stripped 5 bases from V and 6 bases from J, with 15 bases between. CDR3: CASSQVFNPNEQFF. CDR3 sequence (DNA): TGCGCCAGCAGTCAGGTGTTTAACCCCAATGAGCAGTTCTTC.

This chain links TRBV5-1 with TRBJ2-2; D is perhaps TRBD1 (6 bases). This CDR3 region has 15 residues. CDR1 is SGHRS and CDR2 is YFSETQ in the germline V gene. Trimming cost V 5 bases and J 3 bases, with 14 bases left between them. The CDR3 reads CASRSRQGHTGELFF. The CDR3 nucleotides read TGCGCCAGCAGATCTCGGCAGGGGCACACCGGGGAGCTGTTTTTT.

In this sample, this clonotype turned up a few times. V gene TRBV2 combines with J gene TRBJ1-3, with 7 positions matching TRBD1. V lost 4 bases and J lost 4; bases outside the gene matches: 4. Germline V gene data show CDR1 as SNHLY and CDR2 as FYNNEI. This CDR3 region has 14 residues. CDR3 sequence reads: CASSVPGQGNTIYF. The CDR3 coding sequence is TGTGCCAGCAGTGTCCCGGGACAGGGAAACACCATATATTTT.

This clonotype was detected many times. The gene calls are TRBV12-3 or TRBV12-4 and TRBJ2-2; D uncertain. V lost 5 bases and J 2 bases, leaving 12 bases between the germline ends. The CDR3 runs to 15 residues. The CDR3 region has the DNA TGTGCCAGCAGTCGCTTCCCGGGCAACACCGGGGAGCTGTTTTTT. This translates into CASSRFPGNTGELFF.

The rearrangement joins TRBV20-1 to TRBJ1-6; 7 positions agree with TRBD1. The CDR3 contains 16 residues. Germline V gives CDR1 DFQATT, CDR2 SNEGSKA (reference sequence). Unmatched junction bases numbered 8, after V lost 3 bases and J lost 3 bases. CDR3 sequence reads: CSARQTGQIYNSPLHF. CDR3 nucleotide sequence: TGCAGTGCTAGGCAGACAGGGCAGATCTATAATTCACCCCTCCACTTT.

The CDR3 bases are TGTGCCAGCAGCTTAACCTTGCGGGGGGAATCAGATACGCAGTATTTT. It specifies CASSLTLRGESDTQYF. The rearrangement uses TRBV7-9 and TRBJ2-3, with 8 bases that match TRBD2. Per the germline V gene, CDR1 is SEHNR and CDR2 is FQNEAQ (reference sequence). Unmatched junction bases numbered 8, after V lost 2 bases and J lost 4 bases. The CDR3 sequence is 16 residues long.